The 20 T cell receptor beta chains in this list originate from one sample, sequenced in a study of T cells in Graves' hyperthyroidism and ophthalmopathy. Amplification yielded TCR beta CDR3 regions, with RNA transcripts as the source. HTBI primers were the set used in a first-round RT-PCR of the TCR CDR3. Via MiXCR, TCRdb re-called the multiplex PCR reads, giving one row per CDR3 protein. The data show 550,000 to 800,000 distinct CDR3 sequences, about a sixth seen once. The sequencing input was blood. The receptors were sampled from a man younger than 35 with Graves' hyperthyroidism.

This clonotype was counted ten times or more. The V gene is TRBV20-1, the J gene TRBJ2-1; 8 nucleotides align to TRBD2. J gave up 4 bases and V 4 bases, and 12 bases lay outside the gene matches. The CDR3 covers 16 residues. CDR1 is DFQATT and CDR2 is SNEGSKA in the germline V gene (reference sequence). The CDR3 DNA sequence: TGCAGTGCTAAAGTATCCAAGGCTAGCGGGTACAATGAGCAGTTCTTC. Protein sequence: CSAKVSKASGYNEQFF.

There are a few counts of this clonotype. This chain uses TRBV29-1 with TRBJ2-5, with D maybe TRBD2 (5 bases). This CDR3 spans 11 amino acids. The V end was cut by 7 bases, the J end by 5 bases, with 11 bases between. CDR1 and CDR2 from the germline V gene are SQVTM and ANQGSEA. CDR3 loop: CSGGGRETQYF. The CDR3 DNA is TGCAGCGGTGGAGGTCGGGAGACCCAGTACTTC. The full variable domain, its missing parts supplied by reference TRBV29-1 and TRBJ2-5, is SAVISQKPSRDICQRGTSLTIQCQVDSQVTMMFWYRQQPGQSLTLIATANQGSEATYESGFVIDKFPISRPNLTFSTLTVSNMSPEDSSIYLCSGGGRETQYFGPGTRLLVL.

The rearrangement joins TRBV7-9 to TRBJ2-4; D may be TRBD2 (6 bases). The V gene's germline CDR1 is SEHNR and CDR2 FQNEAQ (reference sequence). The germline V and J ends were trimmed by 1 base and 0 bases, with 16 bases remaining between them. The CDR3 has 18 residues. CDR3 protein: CASSLGRGSHLAKNIQYF. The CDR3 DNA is TGTGCCAGCAGCTTAGGGAGGGGATCTCACCTAGCCAAAAACATTCAGTACTTC.

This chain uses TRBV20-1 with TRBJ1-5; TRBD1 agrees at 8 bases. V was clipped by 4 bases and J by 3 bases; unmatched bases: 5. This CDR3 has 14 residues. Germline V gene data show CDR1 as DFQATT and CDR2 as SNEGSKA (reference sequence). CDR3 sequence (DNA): TGCAGTGCTACGGACAGGGACTACAATCAGCCCCAGCATTTT. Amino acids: CSATDRDYNQPQHF.

The CDR3 sequence: CASSQRTHPYEQYF. CDR3 coding DNA: TGTGCCAGCAGTCAGCGGACACACCCCTACGAGCAGTACTTC. The rearrangement links TRBV27 to TRBJ2-7; D assignment may be TRBD1 or TRBD2 (5 bases each). The CDR3 is 14 amino acids. In germline, CDR1 is MNHEY, CDR2 SMNVEV (reference sequence). Trimming took 5 bases from V and 2 from J, leaving 13 bases between them.

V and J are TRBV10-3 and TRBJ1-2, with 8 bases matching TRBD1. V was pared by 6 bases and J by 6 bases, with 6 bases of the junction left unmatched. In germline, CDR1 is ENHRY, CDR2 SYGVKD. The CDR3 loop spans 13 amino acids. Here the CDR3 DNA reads TGTGCCATCAGCGCCCAGACAGGGGATGGCTACACCTTC. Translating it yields CAISAQTGDGYTF.

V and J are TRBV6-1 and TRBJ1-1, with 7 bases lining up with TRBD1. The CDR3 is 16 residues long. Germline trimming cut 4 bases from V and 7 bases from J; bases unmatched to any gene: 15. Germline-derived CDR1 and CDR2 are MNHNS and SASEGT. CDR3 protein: CASSAYRGRGEGEAFF. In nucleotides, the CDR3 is TGTGCCAGCAGTGCCTACAGGGGTCGGGGGGAGGGTGAAGCTTTCTTT.

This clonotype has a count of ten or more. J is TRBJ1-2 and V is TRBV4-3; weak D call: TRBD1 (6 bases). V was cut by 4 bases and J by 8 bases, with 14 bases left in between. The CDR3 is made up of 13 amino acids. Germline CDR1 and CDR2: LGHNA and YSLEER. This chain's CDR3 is CASSRGQFQGYTF. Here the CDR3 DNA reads TGCGCCAGCAGCCGCGGACAGTTTCAAGGCTACACCTTC.

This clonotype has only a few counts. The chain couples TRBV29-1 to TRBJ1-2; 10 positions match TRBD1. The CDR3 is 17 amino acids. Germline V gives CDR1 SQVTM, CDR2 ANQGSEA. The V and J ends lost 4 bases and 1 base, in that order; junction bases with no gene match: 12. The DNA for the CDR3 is TGCAGCGTTGTCTTCCCGGGACAGGGGAGGATTAACTATGGCTACACCTTC. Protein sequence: CSVVFPGQGRINYGYTF. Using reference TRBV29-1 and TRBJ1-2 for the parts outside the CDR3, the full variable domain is SAVISQKPSRDICQRGTSLTIQCQVDSQVTMMFWYRQQPGQSLTLIATANQGSEATYESGFVIDKFPISRPNLTFSTLTVSNMSPEDSSIYLCSVVFPGQGRINYGYTFGSGTRLTVV.

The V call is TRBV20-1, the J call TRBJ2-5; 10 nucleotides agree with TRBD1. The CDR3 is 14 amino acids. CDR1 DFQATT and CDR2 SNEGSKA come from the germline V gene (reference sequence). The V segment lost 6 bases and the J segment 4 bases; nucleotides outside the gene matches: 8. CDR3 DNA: TGCAGTGCCAAGGGACAGGGGTCGGGAGAGACCCAGTACTTC. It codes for CSAKGQGSGETQYF.

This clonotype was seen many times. This CDR3 is CASSGRDSPYSPLHF. CDR3 bases: TGTGCCAGCAGTGGAAGAGACAGCCCTTATTCACCCCTCCACTTT. The chain has TRBV2 and TRBJ1-6; tentative D call: TRBD1 (5 bases). The CDR3 is 15 residues long. V shed 4 bases and J shed 8 bases, with 15 bases lying between them. Germline CDR1 reads SNHLY; CDR2 reads FYNNEI.

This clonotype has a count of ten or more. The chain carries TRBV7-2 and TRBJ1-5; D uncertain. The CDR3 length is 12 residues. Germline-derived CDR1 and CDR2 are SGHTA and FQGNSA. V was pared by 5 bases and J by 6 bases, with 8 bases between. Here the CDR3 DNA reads TGTGCCAGCAGCAAAGATTCTCAGCCCCAGCATTTT. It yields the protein CASSKDSQPQHF.

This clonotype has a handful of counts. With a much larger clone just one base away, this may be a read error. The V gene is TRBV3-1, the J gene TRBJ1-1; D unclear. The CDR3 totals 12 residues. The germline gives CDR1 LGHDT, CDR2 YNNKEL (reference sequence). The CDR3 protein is CAGSHTGAEAFF. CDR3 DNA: TGTGCCGGCAGCCATACGGGCGCTGAAGCTTTCTTT.

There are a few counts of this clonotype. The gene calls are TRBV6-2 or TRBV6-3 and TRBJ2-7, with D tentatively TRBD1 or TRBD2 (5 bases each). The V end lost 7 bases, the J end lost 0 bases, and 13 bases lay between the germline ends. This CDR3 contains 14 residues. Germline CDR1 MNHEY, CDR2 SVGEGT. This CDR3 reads CASTLGRTSYEQYF. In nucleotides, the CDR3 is TGTGCCAGCACTCTGGGACGGACCTCCTACGAGCAGTACTTC.

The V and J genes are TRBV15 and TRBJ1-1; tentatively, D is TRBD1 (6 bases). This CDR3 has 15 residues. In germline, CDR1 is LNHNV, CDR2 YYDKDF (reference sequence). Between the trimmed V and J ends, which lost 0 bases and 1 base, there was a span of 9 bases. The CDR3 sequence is CATSRDRGANTEAFF. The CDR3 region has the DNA TGTGCCACCAGCAGAGATCGGGGGGCGAACACTGAAGCTTTCTTT.

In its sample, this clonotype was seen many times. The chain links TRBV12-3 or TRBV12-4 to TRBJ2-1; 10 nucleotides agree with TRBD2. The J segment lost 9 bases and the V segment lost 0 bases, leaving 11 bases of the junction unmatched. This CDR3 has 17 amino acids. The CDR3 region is CASSLAPSGRRLGEQFF. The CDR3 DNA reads TGTGCCAGCAGTTTAGCCCCTAGCGGGAGACGTCTGGGTGAGCAGTTCTTC.

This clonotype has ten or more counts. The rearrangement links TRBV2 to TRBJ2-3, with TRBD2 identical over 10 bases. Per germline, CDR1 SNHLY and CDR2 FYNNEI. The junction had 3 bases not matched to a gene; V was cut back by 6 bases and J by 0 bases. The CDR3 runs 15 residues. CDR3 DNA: TGTGCCAGCAGAAGGACTAGCGGAAGCACAGATACGCAGTATTTT. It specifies CASRRTSGSTDTQYF.

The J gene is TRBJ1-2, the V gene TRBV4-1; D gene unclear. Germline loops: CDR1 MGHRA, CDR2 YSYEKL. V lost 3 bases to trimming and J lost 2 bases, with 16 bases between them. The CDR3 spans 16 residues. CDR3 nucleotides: TGCGCCAGCAGCCACAAGATGTTGGGAAACAACTATGGCTACACCTTC. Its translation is CASSHKMLGNNYGYTF.

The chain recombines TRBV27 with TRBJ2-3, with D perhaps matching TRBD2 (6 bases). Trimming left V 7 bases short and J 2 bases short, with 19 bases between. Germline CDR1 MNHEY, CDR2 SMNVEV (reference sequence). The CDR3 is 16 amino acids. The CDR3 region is CASTPGLSWNTDTQYF. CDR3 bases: TGTGCCAGCACCCCGGGACTTTCTTGGAACACAGATACGCAGTATTTT.

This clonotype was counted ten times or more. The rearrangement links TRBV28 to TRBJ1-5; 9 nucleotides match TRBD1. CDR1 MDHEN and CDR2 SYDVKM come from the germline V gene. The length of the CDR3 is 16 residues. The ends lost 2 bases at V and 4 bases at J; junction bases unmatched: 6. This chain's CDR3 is CASSLRQGVWNQPQHF. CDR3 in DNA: TGTGCCAGCAGTTTAAGACAGGGGGTTTGGAATCAGCCCCAGCATTTT.